A selection of T cell receptor beta chains follows, all from one sample in a study of T cell responses to AZD1222 COVID-19 vaccine. Assay used: immunoSEQ multiplex PCR; TCRdb lists only in-frame clones, some missing. The top ten hold 20% to 25% of the sample, which has nearly 80,000 clones, 80% seen once. Material: peripheral blood, obtained on day 0 of AZD1222 vaccination. The source of these receptors is an adult in good health. The CDR3 runs from the conserved cysteine through the conserved F or W. D genes are given only for firm matches. The size entry is marked missing in some rows and otherwise reads once, few, many or a size class.

>TRBD1|.|TRBJ2-3|TRBV6-5
CASTPLDRGTDTQYF
TGTGCCAGCACCCCTCTGGACAGGGGGACAGATACGCAGTATTTT
>TRBD1|.|TRBJ1-4|TRBV28
CASSTGQSPEKLFF
TGTGCCAGCAGTACGGGACAGAGCCCCGAAAAACTGTTTTTT
>.|.|TRBJ2-5|TRBV24-1
CATSDFAETQYF
TGTGCCACCAGTGATTTTGCCGAGACCCAGTACTTC
>.|once|TRBJ2-1|TRBV5-5
CASSLELYNEQFF
TGTGCCAGCAGCTTGGAATTGTACAATGAGCAGTTCTTC
>.|.|TRBJ1-5|TRBV30
CAWSVDENQPQHF
TGTGCCTGGAGTGTGGATGAGAATCAGCCCCAGCATTTT
>TRBD1|.|TRBJ2-2|TRBV6-5
CASTADRATGELFF
TGTGCCAGCACCGCGGACAGGGCCACCGGGGAGCTGTTTTTT
>.|few|TRBJ1-5|TRBV2
CASQGVVNSPQHF
TGTGCCAGTCAAGGTGTTGTAAATTCGCCCCAGCATTTT
>.|.|TRBJ1-6|TRBV27
CASSSRVGGRYNSPLHF
TGTGCCAGCAGTTCAAGGGTGGGGGGACGCTATAATTCACCCCTCCACTTT
>.|once|TRBJ2-2|TRBV30
CAWSVLSGWNTGELFF
TGTGCCTGGAGTGTACTGTCAGGGTGGAACACCGGGGAGCTGTTTTTT
>.|.|TRBJ1-2|TRBV20-1
CSALPAGDTF
TGCAGTGCCCTCCCGGCGGGAGACACCTTC
>TRBD2|.|TRBJ2-5|TRBV18
CASSNRLAGQETQYF
TGTGCCAGCTCAAACAGACTAGCGGGGCAAGAGACCCAGTACTTC
>.|.|TRBJ1-2|TRBV4-1
CASSQVGTAKDGYTF
TGCGCCAGCAGCCAAGTGGGCACAGCCAAGGATGGCTACACCTTC
>.|.|TRBJ1-5|TRBV30
CAWSNPRTAVNQPQHF
TGTGCCTGGAGTAACCCCAGGACAGCGGTGAATCAGCCCCAGCATTTT
>TRBD2|few|TRBJ2-7|TRBV30
CAWGREGYEQYF
TGTGCCTGGGGTCGGGAGGGGTACGAGCAGTACTTC
>.|.|TRBJ1-1|TRBV10-3
CAISGGGQNTEAFF
TGTGCCATCAGTGGTGGAGGTCAGAACACTGAAGCTTTCTTT
>TRBD2|once|TRBJ2-1|TRBV9
CASSVGPSGRDEQFF
TGTGCCAGCAGCGTAGGTCCTAGCGGGAGAGACGAGCAGTTCTTC
>TRBD1|.|TRBJ1-2|TRBV30
CAWSPRGHRYGYTF
TGTGCCTGGAGTCCCAGGGGGCATAGGTATGGCTACACCTTC
>TRBD2|.|TRBJ2-3|TRBV28
CASSTGLAGGTDTQYF
TGTGCCAGCAGCACCGGACTAGCGGGGGGAACAGATACGCAGTATTTT
>TRBD1|.|TRBJ2-1|TRBV11-2
CASSQRTGGLGNEQFF
TGTGCCAGCAGCCAGAGGACAGGGGGCTTAGGCAATGAGCAGTTCTTC
>.|.|TRBJ1-5|TRBV2
CASSEYEARVGQPQHF
TGTGCCAGCAGTGAATATGAAGCTCGTGTGGGGCAGCCCCAGCATTTT
>TRBD1|.|TRBJ1-2|TRBV25-1
CASVDRGSYTF
TGTGCCAGCGTAGACAGGGGAAGCTACACCTTC
>.|few|TRBJ1-1|TRBV14
CASSPLISLNTEAFF
TGTGCCAGCAGCCCTTTAATTTCATTGAACACTGAAGCTTTCTTT
>.|.|TRBJ1-2|TRBV7-9
CASSLGGVPWTF
TGTGCCAGCAGCTTAGGTGGGGTCCCCTGGACCTTC
>.|few|TRBJ1-6|TRBV30
CAWSVGESSPLHF
TGTGCCTGGAGTGTTGGTGAAAGTTCACCCCTCCACTTT
>TRBD1|.|TRBJ2-2|TRBV11-3
CASSPDRGSTGELFF
TGTGCCAGCAGCCCTGACAGGGGGAGCACCGGGGAGCTGTTTTTT
>TRBD1|.|TRBJ1-6|TRBV6-5
CASSLDRGGSPLHF
TGTGCCAGCAGTCTGGACAGGGGTGGTTCACCCCTCCACTTT
>.|.|TRBJ1-5|TRBV3-1/TRBV3-2
CASSQGPGGNQPQHF
TGTGCCAGCAGCCAGGGACCTGGGGGCAATCAGCCCCAGCATTTT
>TRBD1|.|TRBJ1-3|TRBV5-6
CASTGTASGNTIYF
TGTGCCAGCACCGGGACAGCCTCTGGAAACACCATATATTTT
>TRBD2|.|TRBJ2-7|TRBV11-2
CASSFSGAPYEQYF
TGTGCCAGCAGCTTTAGCGGGGCCCCCTACGAGCAGTACTTC
>TRBD1|.|TRBJ1-1|TRBV10-3
CAIKETGSSPGAFF
TGTGCCATCAAAGAGACAGGGTCCAGTCCGGGGGCTTTCTTT